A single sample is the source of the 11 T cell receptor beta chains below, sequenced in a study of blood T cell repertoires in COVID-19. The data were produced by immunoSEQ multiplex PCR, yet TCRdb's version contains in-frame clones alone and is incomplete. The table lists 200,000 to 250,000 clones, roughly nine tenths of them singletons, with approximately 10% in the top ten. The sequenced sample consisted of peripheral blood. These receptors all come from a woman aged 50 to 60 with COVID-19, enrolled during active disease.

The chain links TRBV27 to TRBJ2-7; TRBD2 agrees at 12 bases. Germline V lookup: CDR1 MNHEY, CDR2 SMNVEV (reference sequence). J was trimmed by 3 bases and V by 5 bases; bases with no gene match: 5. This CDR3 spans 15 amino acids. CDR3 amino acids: CASSPWTSGVYEQYF. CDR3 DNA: TGTGCCAGCAGTCCATGGACTAGCGGGGTCTACGAGCAGTACTTC.

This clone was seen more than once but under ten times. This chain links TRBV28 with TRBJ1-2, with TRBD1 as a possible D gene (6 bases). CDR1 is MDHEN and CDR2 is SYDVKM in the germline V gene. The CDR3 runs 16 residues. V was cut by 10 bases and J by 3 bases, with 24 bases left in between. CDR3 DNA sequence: TGTGCCAATCCCCCGTCATCGGGGACAAAATACTATGGCTACACCTTC. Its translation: CANPPSSGTKYYGYTF.

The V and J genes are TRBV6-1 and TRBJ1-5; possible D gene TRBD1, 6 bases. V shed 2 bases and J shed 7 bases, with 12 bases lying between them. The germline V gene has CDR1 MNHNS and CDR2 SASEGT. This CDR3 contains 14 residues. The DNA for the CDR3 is TGTGCCAGCAGTGAAACGGGGGGCGAGCAGCCCCAGCATTTT. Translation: CASSETGGEQPQHF.

CDR3 sequence reads: CASSQLRLVNTEAFF. DNA for the CDR3: TGTGCCAGCAGCCAACTGCGGCTCGTGAACACTGAAGCTTTCTTT. V and J are TRBV14 and TRBJ1-1; D is uncertain. In germline, CDR1 is SGHDN, CDR2 FVKESK. The length of the CDR3 is 15 residues. Trimming pared 2 bases from V and 0 bases from J, leaving 10 bases between.

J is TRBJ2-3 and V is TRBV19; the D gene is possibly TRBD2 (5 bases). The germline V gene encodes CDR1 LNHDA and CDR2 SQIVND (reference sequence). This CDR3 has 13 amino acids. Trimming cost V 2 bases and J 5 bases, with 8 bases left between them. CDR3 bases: TGTGCCAGTAGTATAAGTCGGGGAGATACGCAGTATTTT. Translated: CASSISRGDTQYF.

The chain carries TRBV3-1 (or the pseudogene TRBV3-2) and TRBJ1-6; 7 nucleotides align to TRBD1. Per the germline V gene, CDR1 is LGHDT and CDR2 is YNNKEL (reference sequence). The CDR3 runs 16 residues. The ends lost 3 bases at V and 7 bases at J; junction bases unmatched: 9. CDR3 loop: CASSQSHRGSNSPLHF. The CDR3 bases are TGTGCCAGCAGCCAGTCCCACAGGGGAAGCAATTCACCCCTCCACTTT.

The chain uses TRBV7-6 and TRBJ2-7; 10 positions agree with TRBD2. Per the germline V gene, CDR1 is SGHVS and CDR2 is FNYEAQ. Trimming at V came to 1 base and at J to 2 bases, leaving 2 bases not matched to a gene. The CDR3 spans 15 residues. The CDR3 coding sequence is TGTGCCAGCAGCTTAGAGACTAGCGGGCCCTACGAGCAGTACGTC. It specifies CASSLETSGPYEQYV.

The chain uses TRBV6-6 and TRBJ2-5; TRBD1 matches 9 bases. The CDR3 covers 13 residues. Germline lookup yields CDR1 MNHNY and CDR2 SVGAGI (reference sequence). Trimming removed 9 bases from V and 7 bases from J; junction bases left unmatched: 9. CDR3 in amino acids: CASTGGNRGTQYF. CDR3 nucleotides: TGTGCCAGTACAGGGGGCAACAGGGGGACCCAGTACTTC.

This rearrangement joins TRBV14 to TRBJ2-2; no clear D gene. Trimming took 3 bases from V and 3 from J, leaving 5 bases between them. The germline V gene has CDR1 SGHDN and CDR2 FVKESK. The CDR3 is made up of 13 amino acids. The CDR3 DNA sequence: TGTGCCAGCAGCCACATTTACACCGGGGAGCTGTTTTTT. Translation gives CASSHIYTGELFF.

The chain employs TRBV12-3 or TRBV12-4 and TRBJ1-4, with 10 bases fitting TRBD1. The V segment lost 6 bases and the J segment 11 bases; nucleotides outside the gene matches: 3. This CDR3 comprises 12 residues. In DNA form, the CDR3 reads TGTGCCAGCAGGGGACAGGGGTGGAAACTGTTTTTT. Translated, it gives CASRGQGWKLFF.

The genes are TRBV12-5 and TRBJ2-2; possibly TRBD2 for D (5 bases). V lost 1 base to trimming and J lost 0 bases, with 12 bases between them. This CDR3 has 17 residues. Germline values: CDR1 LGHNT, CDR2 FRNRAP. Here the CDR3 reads CASGLDSWGANTGELFF. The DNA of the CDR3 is TGTGCTAGTGGTTTGGATTCATGGGGAGCGAACACCGGGGAGCTGTTTTTT.